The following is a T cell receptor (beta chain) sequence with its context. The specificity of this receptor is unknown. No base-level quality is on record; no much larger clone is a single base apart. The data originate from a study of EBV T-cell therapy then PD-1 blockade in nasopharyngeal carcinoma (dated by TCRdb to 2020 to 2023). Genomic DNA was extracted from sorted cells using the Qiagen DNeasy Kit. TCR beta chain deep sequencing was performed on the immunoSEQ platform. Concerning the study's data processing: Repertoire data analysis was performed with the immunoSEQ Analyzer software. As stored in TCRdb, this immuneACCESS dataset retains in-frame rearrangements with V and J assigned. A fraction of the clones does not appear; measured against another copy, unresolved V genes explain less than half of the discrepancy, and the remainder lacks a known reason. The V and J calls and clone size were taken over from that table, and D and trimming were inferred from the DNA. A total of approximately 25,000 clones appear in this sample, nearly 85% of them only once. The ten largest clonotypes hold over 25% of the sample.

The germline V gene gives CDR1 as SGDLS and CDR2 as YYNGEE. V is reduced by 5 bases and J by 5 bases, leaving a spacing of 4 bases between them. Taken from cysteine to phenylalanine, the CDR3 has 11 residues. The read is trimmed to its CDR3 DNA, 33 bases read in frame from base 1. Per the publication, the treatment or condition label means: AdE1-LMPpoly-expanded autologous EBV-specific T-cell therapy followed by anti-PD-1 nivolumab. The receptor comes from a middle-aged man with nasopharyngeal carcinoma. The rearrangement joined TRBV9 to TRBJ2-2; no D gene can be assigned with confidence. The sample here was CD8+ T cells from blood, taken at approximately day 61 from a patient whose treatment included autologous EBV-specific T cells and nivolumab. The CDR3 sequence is CASSLTGELFF. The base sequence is TGTGCCAGCAGTCTAACCGGGGAGCTGTTTTTT.